Listed here are 3 T cell receptor beta chains from one sample, sequenced in a study of T cells in Graves' hyperthyroidism and ophthalmopathy. TCR beta CDR3 sequences were amplified from RNA transcripts. First-round RT-PCR targeting the TCR CDR3 was performed with the HTBI primer set. TCRdb used MiXCR to reprocess the multiplex PCR reads, holding one entry per CDR3 protein. The table lists 500,000 or so distinct CDR3 sequences, approximately 17% of them singletons, with 17% in the top ten. Sequencing input: blood. The receptors shown here come from a woman younger than 35 with Graves' ophthalmopathy.

The sample holds many counts of this clonotype. The V gene is TRBV2, the J gene TRBJ1-1; D is undetermined. Germline loops: CDR1 SNHLY, CDR2 FYNNEI. Trimming took 3 bases from V and 0 from J, leaving 8 bases between them. This CDR3 is built from 14 residues. The CDR3 sequence is CASSEVSVNTEAFF. CDR3 coding DNA: TGTGCCAGCAGTGAGGTCAGTGTGAACACTGAAGCTTTCTTT.

In its sample, this clonotype was seen many times. The rearrangement joins TRBV7-9 to TRBJ1-2; no clear D gene. Per the germline V gene, CDR1 is SEHNR and CDR2 is FQNEAQ (reference sequence). V lost 5 bases to trimming and J lost 1 base, with 11 bases between them. The CDR3 is made up of 14 amino acids. CDR3 sequence: CASSHLPGNYGYTF. CDR3 DNA: TGTGCCAGCAGCCACCTTCCGGGTAACTATGGCTACACCTTC.

This clonotype was observed a handful of times. J is TRBJ1-1 and V is TRBV15; D is unresolved. V lost 2 bases and J 1 base, leaving 8 bases between the germline ends. This CDR3 has 14 amino acids. The V gene's germline CDR1 is LNHNV and CDR2 YYDKDF (reference sequence). The CDR3: CATSRRRENTEAFF. The CDR3 DNA reads TGTGCCACCAGCAGACGACGGGAGAACACTGAAGCTTTCTTT.